The 13 T cell receptor beta chains presented below share a single source sample, sequenced in a study of type 1 regulatory T cells. TCRdb reprocessed the reads via MiXCR and lists one record per CDR3 protein. The sample holds 15,000 to 20,000 distinct CDR3 sequences, about 10% seen once. The sample taken for sequencing was CD4+ T cells, either the whole sample or a sorted fraction (not recorded which). The receptors stem from a human donor in good health.

This clonotype was found a few times. The chain links TRBV18 to TRBJ2-1; D gene unclear. V lost 5 bases, J lost 5 bases, and 13 bases lay in between. The CDR3 totals 14 residues. The germline CDR1 and CDR2 sequences are KGHSH and LQKENI. For the CDR3, the DNA is TGTGCCAGCTCATCAGTCGACGGAGACAATGAGCAGTTCTTC. This encodes CASSSVDGDNEQFF.

This rearrangement joins TRBV9 to TRBJ2-5, with D hard to call. Germline V gene lookup returns CDR1 SGDLS and CDR2 YYNGEE. With 2 bases removed from V and 5 bases from J, the gap between germline ends came to 1 base. The CDR3 is 10 amino acids. The CDR3 sequence is CASSVETQYF. The DNA for the CDR3 is TGTGCCAGCAGCGTGGAGACCCAGTACTTC. The entire variable domain, with the rest obtained from reference TRBV9 and TRBJ2-5, is as follows: DSGVTQTPKHLITATGQRVTLRCSPRSGDLSVYWYQQSLDQGLQFLIQYYNGEERAKGNILERFSAQQFPDLHSELNLSSLELGDSALYFCASSVETQYFGPGTRLLVL.

By frequency in the sample, this clonotype is medium-sized (0.01 to 0.1%). J is TRBJ1-1 and V is TRBV29-1, with TRBD1 as a possible D gene (6 bases). Germline lookup yields CDR1 SQVTM and CDR2 ANQGSEA. The CDR3 totals 13 residues. V dropped 2 bases and J dropped 10 bases, with 17 bases sitting between them. The CDR3, as DNA: TGCAGCGTTGAAAGGGGGACATTGAGCATAGCTTTCTTT. It yields the protein CSVERGTLSIAFF. The variable domain in full, completed from reference TRBV29-1 and TRBJ1-1, reads SAVISQKPSRDICQRGTSLTIQCQVDSQVTMMFWYRQQPGQSLTLIATANQGSEATYESGFVIDKFPISRPNLTFSTLTVSNMSPEDSSIYLCSVERGTLSIAFFGQGTRLTVV.

This clonotype came up many times. The chain employs TRBV28 and TRBJ1-4; 7 bases are shared with TRBD1. CDR3 length: 13 residues. The ends lost 7 bases at V and 7 bases at J; junction bases unmatched: 6. From germline, CDR1 is MDHEN and CDR2 SYDVKM. CDR3 sequence reads: CASKEGAGEKLFF. DNA of the CDR3: TGTGCCAGCAAAGAGGGGGCCGGTGAAAAACTGTTTTTT.

The sample holds many counts of this clonotype. CDR3 DNA sequence: TGCGCCAGCAGCTTCGGCTACTCCTACGAGCAGTACTTC. It translates to CASSFGYSYEQYF. The J gene is TRBJ2-7, the V gene TRBV5-1; no firm D call. Germline V gene data show CDR1 as SGHRS and CDR2 as YFSETQ. Trimming pared 2 bases from V and 0 bases from J, leaving 6 bases between. This CDR3 is built from 13 residues.

The chain combines TRBV29-1 with TRBJ1-1; D is perhaps TRBD1 (6 bases). The V gene lost 5 bases and the J gene lost 3 bases, with 13 bases spanning the gap. CDR1 is SQVTM, CDR2 ANQGSEA, per germline. CDR3 length equals 13 residues. The CDR3 is CSVHGQLHTEAFF. The CDR3, as DNA: TGCAGCGTTCATGGACAGTTACACACTGAAGCTTTCTTT.

This clonotype was detected only a few times. This sequence joins TRBV24-1 and TRBJ2-1; 8 nucleotides agree with TRBD1. Germline CDR1 reads KGHDR; CDR2 reads SFDVKD. The CDR3 is 16 amino acids. V gave up 0 bases and J gave up 5 bases; unmatched junction bases: 5. Here the CDR3 reads CATSDLPRQGNNEQFF. DNA for the CDR3: TGTGCCACCAGTGATTTGCCGCGACAGGGGAACAATGAGCAGTTCTTC.

This clonotype has ten or more counts. The V call is TRBV10-3, the J call TRBJ2-1; TRBD1 matches 8 bases. Per the germline V gene, CDR1 is ENHRY and CDR2 is SYGVKD. The CDR3 is 15 residues long. The V segment lost 4 bases and the J segment 3 bases; nucleotides outside the gene matches: 5. CDR3 residues: CAISGPGGNYNEQFF. The DNA of the CDR3 is TGTGCCATCAGTGGGCCAGGGGGCAACTACAATGAGCAGTTCTTC.

The J gene is TRBJ2-1, the V gene TRBV29-1; D gene unclear. Germline V lookup: CDR1 SQVTM, CDR2 ANQGSEA. Trimming shortened V by 4 bases and J by 4 bases, and 14 bases separated the two germline ends. This CDR3 has 14 amino acids. CDR3 in DNA: TGCAGCGTTGCCTCTAGTTTAACGTACAATGAGCAGTTCTTC. The encoded protein is CSVASSLTYNEQFF.

This clonotype is labeled as medium-sized. This chain uses TRBV5-8 with TRBJ2-5; either TRBD1 or TRBD2 may supply D (5 bases each). Trimming removed 5 bases from V and 2 bases from J, with 10 bases in between. Germline CDR1 SGHTS, CDR2 YDEGEE. The CDR3 spans 13 residues. The CDR3 is CASSPWGQETQYF. The CDR3 coding sequence is TGTGCCAGCAGTCCCTGGGGGCAAGAGACCCAGTACTTC. Variable domain in full (rest from reference TRBV5-8 and TRBJ2-5): EAGVTQSPTHLIKTRGQQATLRCSPISGHTSVYWYQQALGLGLQFLLWYDEGEERNRGNFPPRFSGRQFPNYSSELNVNALELEDSALYLCASSPWGQETQYFGPGTRLLVL.

This clonotype was detected ten times or more. This chain links TRBV7-2 with TRBJ1-5; TRBD1 agrees at 10 bases. Germline V CDR1 and CDR2: SGHTA, FQGNSA. The CDR3 length is 13 residues. Unmatched junction bases numbered 3, after V lost 5 bases and J lost 8 bases. In DNA, the CDR3 is TGTGCCAGCAGCCGGGACAGGGGTAAGCCCCAGCATTTT. Translating gives CASSRDRGKPQHF. Full variable domain (outside the CDR3, taken from reference TRBV7-2 and TRBJ1-5): GAGVSQSPSNKVTEKGKDVELRCDPISGHTALYWYRQSLGQGLEFLIYFQGNSAPDKSGLPSDRFSAERTGGSVSTLTIQRTQQEDSAVYLCASSRDRGKPQHFGDGTRLSIL.

As concerns this clonotype: A read error is possible here, since a much larger clone lies one base away. This chain uses TRBV15 with TRBJ1-6, with D possibly matching TRBD1 (5 bases). Per the germline V gene, CDR1 is LNHNV and CDR2 is YYDKDF (reference sequence). V dropped 7 bases and J dropped 9 bases, with 10 bases sitting between them. CDR3 size: 12 residues. CDR3 amino acids: CATIEGTSPLHF. DNA for the CDR3: TGTGCCACCATCGAGGGGACTTCACCCCTCCACTTT.

This clonotype was found many times. This sequence joins TRBV7-6 and TRBJ1-3; D is unclear. CDR3 length: 14 residues. The V end lost 1 base, the J end lost 2 bases, and 6 bases lay between the germline ends. In germline, CDR1 is SGHVS, CDR2 FNYEAQ. The CDR3 region has the DNA TGTGCCAGCAGCTTAGAGGCAGCTGGAAACACCATATATTTT. Its translation is CASSLEAAGNTIYF. The full variable domain, rest sourced from reference TRBV7-6 and TRBJ1-3, is GAGVSQSPRYKVTKRGQDVALRCDPISGHVSLYWYRQALGQGPEFLTYFNYEAQQDKSGLPNDRFSAERPEGSISTLTIQRTEQRDSAMYRCASSLEAAGNTIYFGEGSWLTVV.